A selection of T cell receptor beta chains follows, all from one sample in a study of shared clonotypes between healthy human individuals. The protocol was immunoSEQ multiplex PCR, while the TCRdb copy is restricted to in-frame clones and leaves out a portion. The table lists about 2.4 million clones, roughly 93% of them singletons. The source material was naive CD4+ T cells from PBMCs. These receptor sequences come from a man aged 18-30 years in good health. Some clones in this sample may be carry-over from other donors' samples. CDR3s leave out the opening cysteine and the closing phenylalanine or tryptophan.

CDR3 protein,J gene,V gene
AWSVQRNTEAF,TRBJ1-1,TRBV30
ASSPGQTSSGNTIY,TRBJ1-3,TRBV18
ASSQEGPSSYNSPLH,TRBJ1-6,TRBV4-3
ASSLSGVETQY,TRBJ2-5,TRBV7-9
SASGAKQF,TRBJ2-1,TRBV20-1
ASSLEGLPPYEQY,.,TRBV28
ASSVGRASYEQY,TRBJ2-7,TRBV18
ASSPGTSIGELF,TRBJ2-2,TRBV11-2
ASSLRALGSEAF,TRBJ1-1,TRBV28
ASSLGRTVYNEQF,TRBJ2-1,TRBV5-6
ASTERDQAYEQY,TRBJ2-7,TRBV6-6
ASSSNRGGNTIY,TRBJ1-3,TRBV7-2
ASSLLWGKGNIQY,TRBJ2-4,TRBV27
ASSLRGTESAYEQY,TRBJ2-7,TRBV4-1
ASSYSIWNEQY,TRBJ2-7,TRBV6-5
ASSRSGGAYEQY,TRBJ2-7,TRBV18
ASSLGTSSITDTQY,TRBJ2-3,TRBV7-2
ASSHIDWETYEQY,TRBJ2-7,TRBV16
ANRDGYGYT,TRBJ1-2,TRBV10-3
ASSPVGGPTNTGELF,TRBJ2-2,TRBV18
ASSLEWDTVYEQY,TRBJ2-7,TRBV7-8
APRRRPQH,TRBJ1-5,TRBV19
ASSLEGDRGAYEQY,TRBJ2-7,TRBV11-2
ASRVARLSDTQY,TRBJ2-3,TRBV6-1
ASSLFPPQPQH,TRBJ1-5,TRBV7-2
ASSEGAGVPYEQY,TRBJ2-7,TRBV10-1
ASSLARVMANEKLF,TRBJ1-4,TRBV7-8
ASSSGQGRVDYGYT,TRBJ1-2,TRBV7-2
ASSQGPETNYGYT,TRBJ1-2,TRBV4-2
ASSLGRPRTKIYNEQF,TRBJ2-1,TRBV28
ASTAGEGQPQH,TRBJ1-5,TRBV7-2
ASSLGRGPQY,TRBJ2-3,TRBV5-6
ASSNSRNTEAF,TRBJ1-1,TRBV7-9
ASSSTSGYGQY,TRBJ2-7,TRBV4-1
ASSVWGSTDTQY,TRBJ2-3,TRBV9
ASSLSGRVRTEAF,TRBJ1-1,TRBV28
ASSPRMSTLNTEAF,TRBJ1-1,TRBV18
ASSLTLAGSEKLF,TRBJ1-4,TRBV28
ASSLRGQTNEKLF,TRBJ1-4,TRBV7-9
ASSRRVTGELF,TRBJ2-2,TRBV7-2
ASSLALGRADTQY,TRBJ2-3,TRBV5-1
ASSQGPGQGEEKLF,TRBJ1-4,TRBV4-3
ASSLQVSGPGANYGYT,TRBJ1-2,TRBV7-9
ATTGTSAQY,TRBJ2-5,TRBV2
ASSEGGAIETQY,TRBJ2-5,TRBV6-1
ASSLGTSGVDTQY,TRBJ2-3,TRBV5-1